Sequencing of this T cell receptor (beta chain) was carried out in a study of T cell repertoires in cytomegalovirus infection. The CDR3 has 15 amino acids. Germline assignment: CDR1 LGHNA and CDR2 YNFKEQ. Trimming left V 4 bases short and J 0 bases short, with 11 bases between. TCRdb called the reads again in MiXCR, with one record for every CDR3 protein. The data hold fewer than 550,000 distinct CDR3 sequences, with 31% observed a single time. A few counts support this clonotype. The sequenced material came from PBMCs. This receptor was taken from a human donor in good health (CMV status not recorded). Some clones in this sample may be carry-over from other donors' samples. The V gene is TRBV4-2, the J gene TRBJ2-3; D is possibly TRBD1 (6 bases). The CDR3 region has the DNA TGTGCCAGCAGCCTTGTTCAGGGGAGCACAGATACGCAGTATTTT. Translating it yields CASSLVQGSTDTQYF.